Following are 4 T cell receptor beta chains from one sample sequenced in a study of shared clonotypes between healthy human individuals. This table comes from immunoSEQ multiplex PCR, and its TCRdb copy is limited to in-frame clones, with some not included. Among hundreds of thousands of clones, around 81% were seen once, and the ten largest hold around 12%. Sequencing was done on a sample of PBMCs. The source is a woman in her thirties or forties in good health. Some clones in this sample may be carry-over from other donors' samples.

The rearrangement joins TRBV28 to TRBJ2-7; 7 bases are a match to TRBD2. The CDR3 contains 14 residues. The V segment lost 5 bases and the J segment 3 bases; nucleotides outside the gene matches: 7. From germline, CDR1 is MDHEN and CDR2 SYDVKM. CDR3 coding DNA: TGTGCCAGCAGTCCCTGGGAGGGCTACTACGAGCAGTACTTC. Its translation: CASSPWEGYYEQYF.

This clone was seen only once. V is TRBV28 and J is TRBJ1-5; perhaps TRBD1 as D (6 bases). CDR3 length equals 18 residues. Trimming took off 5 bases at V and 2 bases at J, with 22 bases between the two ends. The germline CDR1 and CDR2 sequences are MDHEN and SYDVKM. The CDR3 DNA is TGTGCCAGCAGTCTTCGGGGCTGGTTTAACAGGGGCAATCAGCCCCAGCATTTT. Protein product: CASSLRGWFNRGNQPQHF.

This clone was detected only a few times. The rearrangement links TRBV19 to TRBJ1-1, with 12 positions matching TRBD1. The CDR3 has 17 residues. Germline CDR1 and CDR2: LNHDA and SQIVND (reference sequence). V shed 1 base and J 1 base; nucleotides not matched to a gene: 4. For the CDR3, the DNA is TGTGCCAGTAGTATAGGGGGACAGGGGGCCTGGAACACTGAAGCTTTCTTT. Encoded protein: CASSIGGQGAWNTEAFF. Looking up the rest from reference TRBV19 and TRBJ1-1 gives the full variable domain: DGGITQSPKYLFRKEGQNVTLSCEQNLNHDAMYWYRQDPGQGLRLIYYSQIVNDFQKGDIAEGYSVSREKKESFPLTVTSAQKNPTAFYLCASSIGGQGAWNTEAFFGQGTRLTVV.

The CDR3 DNA reads TGTGCCAGCAGTGGGCAGTTCGAGCAGTACTTC. Protein sequence: CASSGQFEQYF. The chain uses TRBV2 and TRBJ2-7; D gene ambiguous. Germline CDR1 reads SNHLY; CDR2 reads FYNNEI. The CDR3 is made up of 11 amino acids. The V end was cut by 4 bases, the J end by 6 bases, with 7 bases between.